This entry is about one T cell receptor (beta chain). This sample was taken from a study of shared clonotypes between healthy human individuals. Profiled with immunoSEQ multiplex PCR; TCRdb holds only in-frame clones, not every one. Among about 520,000 clones listed, 90% to 97% were seen once. Per germline, CDR1 KGHSH and CDR2 LQKENI. The germline V and J ends were trimmed by 3 bases and 7 bases, with 9 bases remaining between them. The CDR3 runs 13 residues. The sample consisted of naive CD4+ T cells sorted from blood. Subset in this sample: CD45RA+ positively selected. The receptor's source is a woman aged 25 to 39 in good health. This chain uses TRBV18 with TRBJ1-4, with D uncertain. The CDR3 here is CASSPGAGEKLFF. DNA for the CDR3: TGTGCCAGCTCACCTGGAGCGGGTGAAAAACTGTTTTTT.